One sample yielded the 32 T cell receptor beta chains listed below, sequenced in a study of T cells in Graves' hyperthyroidism and ophthalmopathy. RNA transcripts provided the source from which TCR beta CDR3 regions were amplified. In the first-round RT-PCR of the TCR CDR3, the HTBI primer set was used. MiXCR was run by TCRdb on the multiplex PCR reads, yielding one entry per CDR3 protein. This sample has 350,000 to 400,000 distinct CDR3 sequences, with approximately 20% found just once. The source material was blood. These receptors were collected from a woman aged 18-29 years with Graves' hyperthyroidism.

This clonotype was counted at least ten times. The rearrangement links TRBV20-1 to TRBJ1-5; maybe TRBD1 (5 bases). The germline V gene encodes CDR1 DFQATT and CDR2 SNEGSKA (reference sequence). Trimming pared 1 base from V and 5 bases from J, leaving 15 bases between. The CDR3 loop spans 15 amino acids. The CDR3 sequence: CSARVRGRTYQPQHF. DNA for the CDR3: TGCAGTGCTAGAGTAAGGGGCAGGACCTATCAGCCCCAGCATTTT.

This clonotype has at least ten counts. The J gene is TRBJ1-1, the V gene TRBV10-1; D gene ambiguous. CDR1 and CDR2 (germline): WNHNN, SYGVQD (reference sequence). V was trimmed by 2 bases and J by 0 bases, leaving 4 bases between them. This CDR3 has 13 residues. CDR3 loop: CASSEHVNTEAFF. The CDR3 coding sequence is TGCGCCAGCAGTGAGCACGTGAACACTGAAGCTTTCTTT.

The chain uses TRBV27 and TRBJ1-1; perhaps TRBD1 as D (6 bases). Trimming took 3 bases from V and 4 from J, leaving 21 bases between them. Germline V gene data show CDR1 as MNHEY and CDR2 as SMNVEV (reference sequence). The CDR3 has 17 amino acids. CDR3 residues: CASSFVQGPAQSTEAFF. The CDR3 region has the DNA TGTGCCAGCAGTTTTGTGCAGGGGCCTGCCCAGAGCACTGAAGCTTTCTTT.

This clonotype has at least ten counts. This sequence joins TRBV6-5 and TRBJ1-5; D possibly corresponds to TRBD1 (5 bases). The CDR3 sequence is 13 residues long. V was shortened by 4 bases and J by 6 bases, with 10 bases between the two germline ends. Germline loops: CDR1 MNHEY, CDR2 SVGAGI. CDR3 residues: CASSSRDRQPQHF. CDR3 DNA sequence: TGTGCCAGCAGTTCCAGGGATCGTCAGCCCCAGCATTTT.

The V and J genes are TRBV6-1 and TRBJ1-5; 7 nucleotides match TRBD1. Germline CDR1 is MNHNS and CDR2 is SASEGT. The V gene end was trimmed by 6 bases and the J gene end by 0 bases; junction bases not matched to a gene: 5. The CDR3 extends over 15 amino acids. CDR3 sequence reads: CASRRDRSSNQPQHF. CDR3 DNA sequence: TGTGCCAGCAGAAGGGACAGATCTAGCAATCAGCCCCAGCATTTT.

The table lists this clonotype with many counts. The chain combines TRBV29-1 with TRBJ2-7, with 10 positions matching TRBD1. V was clipped by 4 bases and J by 7 bases; unmatched bases: 13. Per germline, CDR1 SQVTM and CDR2 ANQGSEA. CDR3 size: 15 residues. CDR3 loop: CSVGEPTGGSWEQYF. CDR3 sequence (DNA): TGCAGCGTTGGGGAACCGACAGGGGGCTCGTGGGAGCAGTACTTC.

This clonotype appeared many times. J is TRBJ2-5 and V is TRBV12-3 or TRBV12-4; 9 positions match TRBD2. This CDR3 comprises 13 residues. Trimming took 2 bases from V and 5 from J; bases not matched to a gene: 0. The DNA for the CDR3 is TGTGCCAGCAGTTTAACTAGCGGGGAGACCCAGTACTTC. Its translation is CASSLTSGETQYF.

This clonotype was seen at least ten times. The V and J genes are TRBV6-1 and TRBJ2-7; D gene ambiguous. Germline CDR1 is MNHNS and CDR2 is SASEGT. Between the trimmed V and J ends, which lost 5 bases and 4 bases, there was a span of 12 bases. CDR3 length equals 13 residues. The DNA for the CDR3 is TGTGCCAGCAGTAAGCATTCAGTATACGAGCAGTACTTC. Protein sequence: CASSKHSVYEQYF.

This clonotype has at least ten counts. The chain has TRBV12-3 or TRBV12-4 and TRBJ1-2, with D uncertain. V dropped 7 bases and J dropped 0 bases, with 6 bases sitting between them. The CDR3 is 12 amino acids. The CDR3, as DNA: TGTGCCAGCAATAGCCCTAACTATGGCTACACCTTC. It translates to CASNSPNYGYTF.

This clonotype was seen many times. This sequence joins TRBV19 and TRBJ1-5; weak D call: TRBD1 (5 bases). CDR3 length equals 14 residues. The V gene lost 6 bases and the J gene lost 3 bases, with 12 bases spanning the gap. Germline V gene data show CDR1 as LNHDA and CDR2 as SQIVND (reference sequence). The CDR3 sequence: CASRPGGVNQPQHF. DNA for the CDR3: TGTGCCAGTAGGCCGGGAGGGGTCAATCAGCCCCAGCATTTT. The complete variable domain, with remaining parts taken from reference TRBV19 and TRBJ1-5, reads DGGITQSPKYLFRKEGQNVTLSCEQNLNHDAMYWYRQDPGQGLRLIYYSQIVNDFQKGDIAEGYSVSREKKESFPLTVTSAQKNPTAFYLCASRPGGVNQPQHFGDGTRLSIL.

This clonotype was counted at least ten times. The chain combines TRBV7-6 with TRBJ1-1; no reliable D call. Trimming removed 5 bases from V and 5 bases from J, with 21 bases in between. The CDR3 has 16 amino acids. Germline V CDR1 and CDR2: SGHVS, FNYEAQ. CDR3 bases: TGTGCCAGCAGCCACAATAAAGACAAGCGGCGGACTGAAGCTTTCTTT. Encoded protein: CASSHNKDKRRTEAFF.

In its sample, this clonotype was seen once. The V and J genes are TRBV7-6 and TRBJ1-1, with 7 positions matching TRBD1. Germline V CDR1 and CDR2: SGHVS, FNYEAQ. J was trimmed by 10 bases and V by 0 bases; bases with no gene match: 5. The CDR3 runs 13 residues. The CDR3 nucleotides read TGTGCCAGCAGCTTAGCGGACAGGCGTGCAGCTTTCTTT. Protein: CASSLADRRAAFF.

This chain links TRBV10-1 with TRBJ2-2; D not certain. CDR1 is WNHNN, CDR2 SYGVQD, per germline (reference sequence). V was pared by 3 bases and J by 1 base, with 6 bases between. CDR3 length: 14 residues. The CDR3 sequence: CASSDPMNTGELFF. In DNA, the CDR3 is TGCGCCAGCAGTGATCCAATGAACACCGGGGAGCTGTTTTTT.

In its sample, this clonotype was seen many times. The J gene is TRBJ2-5, the V gene TRBV10-3, with D maybe TRBD1 (6 bases). Germline loops: CDR1 ENHRY, CDR2 SYGVKD. The CDR3 spans 13 residues. V lost 1 base and J 5 bases, leaving 8 bases between the germline ends. The CDR3 coding sequence is TGTGCCATCAGTGAGTTGGACAGCGAGACCCAGTACTTC. This sequence encodes CAISELDSETQYF.

As regards this clonotype: A read error may account for a junction end that differs from germline. V usage is TRBV7-7 and J usage is TRBJ2-5, with a tentative D call TRBD1 (6 bases). The germline gives CDR1 SSHAT, CDR2 FNYEAQ (reference sequence). The CDR3 contains 13 residues. The CDR3 sequence is CASRRQAEETQYF. For the CDR3, the DNA is TGTGCTAGCAGGAGACAGGCGGAAGAGACCCAGTACTTC.

Ten or more counts support this clonotype. The chain employs TRBV11-2 and TRBJ2-6; perhaps TRBD2 as D (5 bases). CDR1 and CDR2 (germline): SGHAT, FQNNGV. The CDR3 spans 14 residues. V lost 1 base to trimming and J lost 4 bases, with 5 bases between them. CDR3 DNA sequence: TGTGCCAGCAGCTTAGGGAGGGGGGCCAACGTCCTGACTTTC. This translates into CASSLGRGANVLTF.

This clonotype was detected only a few times. This chain uses TRBV6-1 with TRBJ1-5; D possibly corresponds to TRBD1 (5 bases). The germline V and J ends were trimmed by 3 bases and 2 bases, with 8 bases remaining between them. The germline CDR1 and CDR2 sequences are MNHNS and SASEGT. The CDR3 is made up of 14 amino acids. CDR3 DNA sequence: TGTGCCAGCAGTGATTTAGGGGGCAATCAGCCCCAGCATTTT. This codes for CASSDLGGNQPQHF.

This clonotype was recorded many times. The chain employs TRBV7-6 and TRBJ1-2; 7 bases match TRBD1. Trimming took 5 bases from V and 4 from J; bases not matched to a gene: 10. CDR1 is SGHVS, CDR2 FNYEAQ, per germline. CDR3 length: 15 amino acids. The CDR3 sequence: CASSEFPGTAYGYTF. Written as DNA, the CDR3 is TGTGCCAGCAGCGAATTCCCCGGGACAGCCTATGGCTACACCTTC.

This clonotype came up many times. CDR3 coding DNA: TGTGCCAGCAGCTTAACGGGTTGGAATCAGCCCCAGCATTTT. This encodes CASSLTGWNQPQHF. The J gene is TRBJ1-5, the V gene TRBV7-3, with D unresolved. The CDR3 length is 14 residues. The V gene's germline CDR1 is SGHTA and CDR2 FQGTGA. Trimming pared 0 bases from V and 4 bases from J, leaving 7 bases between.

V gene TRBV12-3 or TRBV12-4 combines with J gene TRBJ1-2; D possibly corresponds to TRBD1 (6 bases). V lost 8 bases and J lost 6, with 13 bases in between. The CDR3 spans 12 residues. The CDR3 is CASGGPGDGYTF. The DNA for the CDR3 is TGTGCCAGCGGGGGGCCAGGGGATGGCTACACCTTC.

This clonotype was seen many times. The rearrangement joins TRBV4-1 to TRBJ2-5; a possible D gene is TRBD1 (5 bases). With 1 base removed from V and 2 bases from J, the gap between germline ends came to 14 bases. This CDR3 is 16 amino acids long. Germline V CDR1 and CDR2: MGHRA, YSYEKL. The CDR3 sequence: CASSQGGHHRQETQYF. The CDR3 DNA reads as TGCGCCAGCAGCCAAGGGGGCCACCATCGTCAAGAGACCCAGTACTTC.

This clonotype was counted at least ten times. The chain employs TRBV20-1 and TRBJ2-6; D ambiguous. Trimming cost V 2 bases and J 3 bases, with 8 bases left between them. In germline, CDR1 is DFQATT, CDR2 SNEGSKA (reference sequence). The CDR3 length is 14 residues. CDR3 sequence: CSARPTGGANVLTF. The CDR3 nucleotides read TGCAGTGCTAGACCGACTGGTGGGGCCAACGTCCTGACTTTC.

This clonotype was observed many times. This chain joins TRBV30 and TRBJ2-5; TRBD1 is a possible D gene (5 bases). The CDR3 length is 12 residues. The germline CDR1 and CDR2 sequences are GTSNPN and SVGIG (reference sequence). V was cut by 1 base and J by 5 bases, with 8 bases left in between. In nucleotides, the CDR3 is TGTGCCTGGAGTGCAACAGGCGAGACCCAGTACTTC. It yields the protein CAWSATGETQYF.

This clonotype appeared many times. The chain carries TRBV19 and TRBJ2-5; 7 bases agree with TRBD1. CDR3 size: 13 residues. Germline V gene sequence: CDR1 LNHDA, CDR2 SQIVND (reference sequence). Losses at the gene ends were 8 bases for V and 4 bases for J; bases not matched to a gene: 7. The CDR3 here is CASGDRVRETQYF. In DNA form, the CDR3 reads TGTGCCAGTGGAGACAGGGTGAGAGAGACCCAGTACTTC. Drawing the rest from reference TRBV19 and TRBJ2-5, the complete variable domain is DGGITQSPKYLFRKEGQNVTLSCEQNLNHDAMYWYRQDPGQGLRLIYYSQIVNDFQKGDIAEGYSVSREKKESFPLTVTSAQKNPTAFYLCASGDRVRETQYFGPGTRLLVL.

This clonotype appeared a few times. The rearrangement joins TRBV5-4 to TRBJ2-2, with D unresolved. The CDR3 runs to 17 residues. V was clipped by 1 base and J by 7 bases, with 20 bases between them. Germline V CDR1 and CDR2: SGHNT, YYREEE (reference sequence). The CDR3 coding sequence is TGTGCCAGCAGCTTGTATCTGGACCCTTCTTTTTTCGGGGAGCTGTTTTTT. It specifies CASSLYLDPSFFGELFF.

The chain is built from TRBV6-2 or TRBV6-3 and TRBJ2-5; TRBD2 matches at 9 bases. The CDR3 is 16 residues long. The V and J ends lost 4 bases and 5 bases, in that order; junction bases with no gene match: 11. Germline CDR1 is MNHEY and CDR2 is SVGEGT. As DNA, the CDR3 is TGTGCCAGCAGTTTTTCCCCTAGCGGGGTAAGCGAGACCCAGTACTTC. Encoded protein: CASSFSPSGVSETQYF.

The table lists this clonotype with many counts. The chain employs TRBV5-1 and TRBJ2-5; 10 positions agree with TRBD2. The CDR3 sequence is 15 residues long. Germline V lookup: CDR1 SGHRS, CDR2 YFSETQ. J was trimmed by 2 bases and V by 3 bases; bases with no gene match: 4. CDR3 sequence (DNA): TGCGCCAGCAGCTGGACTAGCGGATCACAAGAGACCCAGTACTTC. This encodes CASSWTSGSQETQYF.

Details on this clonotype: Mismatch with germline at one junction end may stem from a read error. V and J are TRBV5-1 and TRBJ2-2; weak D call: TRBD2 (5 bases). From germline, CDR1 is SGHRS and CDR2 YFSETQ. The CDR3 consists of 15 residues. The CDR3 region is CASSLGDTNTGELCF. The CDR3 nucleotides are TGCGCCAGCAGCTTGGGAGATACGAACACCGGGGAGCTGTGTTTT.

This clonotype was counted many times. CDR3 region: CASSPTGPTEAFF. DNA of the CDR3: TGTGCCAGCAGCCCGACAGGACCGACTGAAGCTTTCTTT. The chain recombines TRBV6-1 with TRBJ1-1, with D possibly TRBD1 on 6 matching bases. The CDR3 is 13 amino acids. V was trimmed by 6 bases and J by 5 bases, leaving 13 bases between them. The V gene's germline CDR1 is MNHNS and CDR2 SASEGT.

The chain links TRBV12-3 or TRBV12-4 to TRBJ2-5, with D maybe TRBD1 (7 bases). The CDR3 totals 15 residues. V gave up 5 bases and J gave up 5 bases, with 18 bases separating them. The CDR3 coding sequence is TGTGCCAGCAGTCCCCGCATGACAGGGAGGGAGACCCAGTACTTC. This codes for CASSPRMTGRETQYF.

This clonotype was counted a few times. The rearrangement uses TRBV11-2 and TRBJ2-2; 10 bases line up with TRBD2. V lost 5 bases, J lost 6 bases, and 9 bases stayed unmatched. CDR3 length: 16 amino acids. Germline V gene sequence: CDR1 SGHAT, CDR2 FQNNGV. The CDR3 nucleotides are TGTGCCAGCAGCCCAACACCGGGACTAGCGCCCGGGGAGCTGTTTTTT. It translates to CASSPTPGLAPGELFF.

Of note for this clonotype: A clone one base away is much larger, so this may be a read error. The CDR3 does not end in the conserved phenylalanine or tryptophan, so this is likely a read error. The V and J genes are TRBV6-5 and TRBJ1-1, with D unclear. The CDR3 consists of 16 residues. CDR1 MNHEY and CDR2 SVGAGI come from the germline V gene. Trimming shortened V by 0 bases and J by 1 base, and 12 bases separated the two germline ends. CDR3 nucleotide sequence: TGTGCCAGCAGTTACTCGATGACGGGCGCGAACACTGAAGCTTTCTAT. The encoded protein is CASSYSMTGANTEAFY.